A single T cell receptor (beta chain) is shown here with its context. Its antigen is unknown. The data were obtained in a study of T cell clones after liver transplantation. Study-wide background: Standard immunosuppression, with no induction, continued until 12-24 months after transplant. Blood was drawn pre-transplant, before withdrawal, and after full or failed withdrawal. General study points: In two subjects, few donor cells limited the measurable donor-reactive repertoire.

Profiled with immunoSEQ multiplex PCR; TCRdb holds only in-frame clones, not every one. This repertoire shows around 77,000 clones, approximately 80% found once; its top ten account for 0.79%. CDR1 SNHLY and CDR2 FYNNEI come from the germline V gene. V lost 8 bases and J 0 bases, leaving 15 bases between the germline ends. This CDR3 is built from 15 residues. Thawed unstimulated PBMCs were FACS-sorted by CD3, CD4 and CD8 into two populations. This specimen was CD4+ T cells from blood, taken 12 months after liver transplant. V and J are TRBV2 and TRBJ2-3; maybe TRBD2 (7 bases). This TCR was recovered from a human patient who received a liver transplant. The T cells may partly be graft donor cells. In DNA, the CDR3 is TGTGCCAGCTGTAGGAGGGGGGGAAGCACAGATACGCAGTATTTT. It is translated as CASCRRGGSTDTQYF. The entire variable domain, with the rest obtained from reference TRBV2 and TRBJ2-3, is as follows: EPEVTQTPSHQVTQMGQEVILRCVPISNHLYFYWYRQILGQKVEFLVSFYNNEISEKSEIFDDQFSVERPDGSNFTLKIRSTKLEDSAMYFCASCRRGGSTDTQYFGPGTRLTVL.